This is a list of T cell receptor beta chains from one sample in a study of blood T cells in healthy people across ages. TCRdb redid the calling of the 5' RACE reads with MiXCR, one entry per CDR3 protein. The sample lists roughly 500,000 distinct CDR3 sequences; less than 25% were seen once. The sample was also reused in another study, on T cells of mothers and their children.

The sequenced material came from blood. These receptors were taken from a boy between 10 and 17 years old in good health. Both conserved end residues are part of each CDR3. Fields, in order: V gene, CDR3 protein.

V: TRBV19
CDR3: CASSRSEDISGNTIYF

V: TRBV16
CDR3: CASSQAPGQGRYEQYF

V: TRBV7-2
CDR3: CASSHRTGGQPQHF

V: TRBV28
CDR3: CASSPGTSGDYEQYF

V: TRBV7-9
CDR3: CASSREGTVSYEQYF

V: TRBV6-6
CDR3: CAYGDPMNNEQFF

V: TRBV4-3
CDR3: CASSQEWQRRETQYF

V: TRBV2
CDR3: CASRGVRLAFF

V: TRBV28
CDR3: CASSLSQTGQGGNEQFF

V: TRBV6-1
CDR3: CASRLTYQPQHF

V: TRBV27
CDR3: CASSTGGRYEQYF

V: TRBV28
CDR3: CASSLFGTGNEKLFF

V: TRBV28
CDR3: CASSKPGQRLGDTQYF

V: TRBV15
CDR3: CATSREGRLNEKLFF

V: TRBV20-1
CDR3: CSARDSLAGTADYEQYF

V: TRBV3-1
CDR3: CASSQPSGVQETQYF

V: TRBV29-1
CDR3: CSVKKGARAYEQYF

V: TRBV24-1
CDR3: CATSVGGVNYGYTF

V: TRBV5-1
CDR3: CASSFDPGQGAVEQFF

V: TRBV6-2/TRBV6-3
CDR3: CASAPGGSTDTQYF

V: TRBV27
CDR3: CASGKESYGYTF

V: TRBV29-1
CDR3: CSVEDPGASRPDTQYF

V: TRBV6-1
CDR3: CASSVWGAPDQPQHF

V: TRBV20-1
CDR3: CSAQIGARPADTQYF

V: TRBV29-1
CDR3: CSGRDLAKNIQYF

V: TRBV2
CDR3: CASSHRESPYNEQFF

V: TRBV4-3
CDR3: CASSQGGSLPPGELFF

V: TRBV7-2
CDR3: CASSFMPPGQGGTGELFF

V: TRBV20-1
CDR3: CSAREGGLAGITDTQYF

V: TRBV9
CDR3: CASRPGQDYSGANVLTF

V: TRBV20-1
CDR3: CSASKVQGTGSPLHF

V: TRBV6-2/TRBV6-3
CDR3: CASSPSTEKLFF

V: TRBV28
CDR3: CASSFRVGEQYF

V: TRBV15
CDR3: CATSSMGQGMYGYTF

V: TRBV7-6
CDR3: CASSFPGTGPYYGYTF

V: TRBV7-2
CDR3: CASSLREGAMNEQYF

V: TRBV24-1
CDR3: CATSDSKSGQGRVQFF

V: TRBV28
CDR3: CASSLGWAGPSSYEQYF

V: TRBV12-3/TRBV12-4
CDR3: CASSLDTSSYNEQFF

V: TRBV29-1
CDR3: CSVDREANYGYTF